These 11 T cell receptor beta chains were all obtained from the same sample, sequenced in a study of blood T cell repertoires in COVID-19. TCRdb's table, derived via immunoSEQ multiplex PCR, lists solely in-frame clones and lacks some. The sample holds 310,000 or so clones, roughly 86% seen once. Sequencing was performed on peripheral blood. These receptors all come from a woman younger than 45 with COVID-19, enrolled during active disease.

V and J are TRBV19 and TRBJ1-4; 7 positions match TRBD1. The CDR3 runs to 16 residues. V was clipped by 4 bases and J by 0 bases; unmatched bases: 5. The germline V gene has CDR1 LNHDA and CDR2 SQIVND (reference sequence). In DNA form, the CDR3 reads TGTGCCAGTAGTAAGGGGACAGCGGCAACTAATGAAAAACTGTTTTTT. It translates to CASSKGTAATNEKLFF.

This rearrangement joins TRBV27 to TRBJ1-1; D might be TRBD1 (6 bases). This CDR3 spans 14 amino acids. V lost 2 bases, J lost 4 bases, and 11 bases lay in between. Germline V gene lookup returns CDR1 MNHEY and CDR2 SMNVEV (reference sequence). As DNA, the CDR3 is TGTGCCAGCAGTTTAAACAGGGCGGGCACTGAAGCTTTCTTT. Amino acid sequence: CASSLNRAGTEAFF.

The CDR3 DNA reads TGTGCCACCAGTTGGAGTAACACCGGGGAGCTGTTTTTT. Encoded protein: CATSWSNTGELFF. V gene TRBV24-1 combines with J gene TRBJ2-2, with D uncertain. Germline V gene sequence: CDR1 KGHDR, CDR2 SFDVKD. The CDR3 sequence is 13 residues long. V was clipped by 6 bases and J by 2 bases, with 6 bases between them.

The chain uses TRBV7-2 and TRBJ2-2, with D perhaps matching TRBD1 (6 bases). The V end was cut by 5 bases, the J end by 6 bases, with 13 bases between. Germline V gene lookup returns CDR1 SGHTA and CDR2 FQGNSA. This CDR3 is built from 14 residues. CDR3 region: CASSPGTRAGELFF. The CDR3 nucleotides read TGTGCCAGCAGCCCCGGGACAAGGGCCGGGGAGCTGTTTTTT.

This rearrangement joins TRBV9 to TRBJ2-3, with a weak D call TRBD1 (5 bases). The germline V gene has CDR1 SGDLS and CDR2 YYNGEE. The V end lost 3 bases, the J end lost 2 bases, and 19 bases lay between the germline ends. The CDR3 consists of 17 residues. CDR3 DNA: TGTGCCAGCAGCGACTCCCCACAGGAGCACAACACAGATACGCAGTATTTT. Translated, it gives CASSDSPQEHNTDTQYF.

A single count supports this clone. The chain carries TRBV19 and TRBJ1-5, with D possibly matching TRBD1 (6 bases). Germline V gives CDR1 LNHDA, CDR2 SQIVND (reference sequence). Trimming shortened V by 5 bases and J by 4 bases, and 24 bases separated the two germline ends. The CDR3 totals 18 residues. CDR3: CASSRIMDRTLGNQPQHF. CDR3 coding DNA: TGTGCCAGTAGTCGAATTATGGACAGAACCCTTGGGAATCAGCCCCAGCATTTT. Complete variable domain (other parts from reference TRBV19 and TRBJ1-5): DGGITQSPKYLFRKEGQNVTLSCEQNLNHDAMYWYRQDPGQGLRLIYYSQIVNDFQKGDIAEGYSVSREKKESFPLTVTSAQKNPTAFYLCASSRIMDRTLGNQPQHFGDGTRLSIL.

The gene calls are TRBV4-3 and TRBJ2-1; 12 bases fit TRBD2. The CDR3 extends over 18 amino acids. Per germline, CDR1 LGHNA and CDR2 YSLEER. V lost 0 bases and J lost 0; bases outside the gene matches: 3. The CDR3 DNA is TGCGCCAGCAGCCAAGATGCTAGCGGGAGGGGCTCCTACAATGAGCAGTTCTTC. It is translated as CASSQDASGRGSYNEQFF.

The chain employs TRBV9 and TRBJ1-1, with 8 bases lining up with TRBD1. Per germline, CDR1 SGDLS and CDR2 YYNGEE. J gave up 10 bases and V 5 bases, and 7 bases lay outside the gene matches. This CDR3 has 12 residues. The CDR3 protein is CASSGQGVGAFF. The CDR3 DNA sequence: TGTGCCAGCAGTGGACAGGGCGTCGGAGCTTTCTTT.

This clone was counted between two and nine times. The chain uses TRBV10-3 and TRBJ2-3, with TRBD1 matching over 9 bases. CDR3 size: 13 residues. CDR1 and CDR2 (germline): ENHRY, SYGVKD. Germline trimming cut 10 bases from V and 4 bases from J; bases unmatched to any gene: 6. CDR3 bases: TGTGCCACTCGGGACAGGGCGTCAGATACGCAGTATTTT. Amino acid sequence: CATRDRASDTQYF.

The gene calls are TRBV10-1 and TRBJ2-7; D not resolved. Germline V gene sequence: CDR1 WNHNN, CDR2 SYGVQD (reference sequence). Trimming took 0 bases from V and 4 from J, leaving 7 bases between them. This CDR3 comprises 13 residues. The CDR3 DNA sequence: TGCGCCAGCAGTGAGTCGGGCCGTTACGAGCAGTACTTC. Translated: CASSESGRYEQYF.

This chain joins TRBV29-1 and TRBJ2-7; possibly TRBD1 or TRBD2 for D (11 bases each). V was trimmed by 4 bases and J by 2 bases, leaving 42 bases between them. CDR1 is SQVTM, CDR2 ANQGSEA, per germline. The CDR3 runs to 23 residues. CDR3 in DNA: TGCAGCGTTGTGGGGTGGGGACAGGGGGAATCCTCTCCAACTAGCGGGAGACCCTACGAGCAGTACTTC. Amino acid sequence: CSVVGWGQGESSPTSGRPYEQYF.